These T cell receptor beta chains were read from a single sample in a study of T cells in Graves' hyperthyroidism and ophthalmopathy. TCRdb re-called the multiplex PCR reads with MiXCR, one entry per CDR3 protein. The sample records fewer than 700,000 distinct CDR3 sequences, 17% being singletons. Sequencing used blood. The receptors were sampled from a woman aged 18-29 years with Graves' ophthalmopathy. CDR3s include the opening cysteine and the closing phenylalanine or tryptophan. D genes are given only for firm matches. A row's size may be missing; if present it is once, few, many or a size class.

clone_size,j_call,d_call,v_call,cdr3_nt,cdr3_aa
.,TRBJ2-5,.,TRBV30,TGTGCCTGGAGTTCCGGACAGAGACTGAACTTC,CAWSSGQRLNF
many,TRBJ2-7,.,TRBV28,TGTGCCAGTACGGACAGTCCCTACGAGCAGTACTTC,CASTDSPYEQYF
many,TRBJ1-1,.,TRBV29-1,TGCAGCCCGGTGCCCCAAGCGGGTGAAGCTTTCTTT,CSPVPQAGEAFF
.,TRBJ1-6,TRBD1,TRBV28,TGTGCCAGCAGGGTGCGGACAGGGTATAATTCACCCCTCCACTTT,CASRVRTGYNSPLHF
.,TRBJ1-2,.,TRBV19,TGTGCCAGTAGTCCTCGGGCCTCCCATTCTAACTATGGCTACACCTTC,CASSPRASHSNYGYTF
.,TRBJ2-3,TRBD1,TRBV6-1,TGTGCCAGCAGTTCCCAACCGGGACAGCACACAGATACGCAGTATTTT,CASSSQPGQHTDTQYF
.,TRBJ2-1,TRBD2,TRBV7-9,TGTGCCAGCAGCTTCGCAATTGGCGGGAGCCCTTATGGAAATGAGCGGTTCTTC,CASSFAIGGSPYGNERFF
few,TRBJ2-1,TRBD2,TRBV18,TGTGCCAGCTCGACGCGGGGGGTTGGGTACAATGAGCAGTTCTTC,CASSTRGVGYNEQFF
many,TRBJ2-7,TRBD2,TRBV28,TGTGCCAGCAGTTCCTTACTAGCGGGGGGGTACTCCTACGAGCAGTACTTC,CASSSLLAGGYSYEQYF
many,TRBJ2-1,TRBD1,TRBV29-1,TGCAGCGTCGGGACAGGGTTGAATGAGCAGTTCTTC,CSVGTGLNEQFF
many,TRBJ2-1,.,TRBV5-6,TGTGCCAGCAGCTTGGAGGCTAGCGCGAATGAGCAGTTCTTC,CASSLEASANEQFF
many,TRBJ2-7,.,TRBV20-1,TGCAGTGCTAGTGGGGTTACCTACGAGCAGTACTTC,CSASGVTYEQYF
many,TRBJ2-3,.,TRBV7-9,TGTGCCAGCAGCTTACGGTTGAGCACAGATACGCAGTATTTT,CASSLRLSTDTQYF
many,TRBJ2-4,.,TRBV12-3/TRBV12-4,TGTGCCAGCGCGGGACAGAAAAACATTCAGTACTTC,CASAGQKNIQYF
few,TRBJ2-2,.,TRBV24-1,TGTGCCACCAGTGATTTAGGGACATCGAACACCGGGGAGCTGTTTTTT,CATSDLGTSNTGELFF
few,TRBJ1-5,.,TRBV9,TGTGCCAGCAGCGCGACTTACAATCAGCCCCAGCATTTT,CASSATYNQPQHF
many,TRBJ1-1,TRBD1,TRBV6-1,TGTGCCAGCAGTGAAGGTTCAGGGGGTTACACTGAAGCTTTCTTT,CASSEGSGGYTEAFF
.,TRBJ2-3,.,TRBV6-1,TGTGCCAGCAGTGAAGCGCTTCCAGGACAGCCTTCGGGAGATACGCAGTATTTT,CASSEALPGQPSGDTQYF
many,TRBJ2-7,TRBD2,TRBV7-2,TGTGCCAGCAGCTTAGCGGGAGGGCAGACCTACGAGCAGTACTTC,CASSLAGGQTYEQYF
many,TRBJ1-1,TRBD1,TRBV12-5,TGTGCTAGTGGCCCTGGGACAGAGCCCCTCATGAACACTGAAGCTTTCTTT,CASGPGTEPLMNTEAFF
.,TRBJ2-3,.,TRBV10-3,TGTGCCATCAGTGTGTCAGCTTCTAGCACAGATACGCAGTATTTT,CAISVSASSTDTQYF
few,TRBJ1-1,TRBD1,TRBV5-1,TGCGCCAGCAGCTCTTGGCCTGACAGGGGCGGGATGAACACTGAAGCTTTCTTT,CASSSWPDRGGMNTEAFF
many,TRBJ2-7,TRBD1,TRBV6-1,TGTGCCAGCAGCTCTACCGGGACAGGGGCCGACGAGCAGTACTTC,CASSSTGTGADEQYF
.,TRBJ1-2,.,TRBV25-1,TGTGCCAGCAGTGATGCAGGGGTGGGCGGCTACACCTTC,CASSDAGVGGYTF
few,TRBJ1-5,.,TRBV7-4,TGTGCCCCCCAAAGGGGAAATAGCAATCAGCCCCAGCATTTT,CAPQRGNSNQPQHF
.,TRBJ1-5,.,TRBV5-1,TGCGCCAGCAGCCCGGGGGGATTCAATCAGCCCCAGCATTTT,CASSPGGFNQPQHF